This is a list of T cell receptor beta chains from one sample in a study of T cell responses to AZD1222 COVID-19 vaccine. The method was immunoSEQ multiplex PCR; TCRdb's version includes in-frame clones alone and lacks a portion of them. The sample records 150,000 to 200,000 clones, 85% to 90% being singletons. Sequenced here: peripheral blood, sampled 28 days after the second dose of the MenACWY control vaccine. These receptors all stem from an adult who received the MenACWY meningococcal vaccine as a control. Both conserved end residues are part of each CDR3. D genes are given only for firm matches. For some rows the clone size is stated as once, few or many, or as a class when expanded; others skip it.

j_gene	d_gene	abundance	v_gene	CDR3nt	CDR3aa
TRBJ2-5	.	.	TRBV6-2/TRBV6-3	TGTGCCAGCAGTTACTTACGGGGGGCGGTGGGAGAGACCCAGTACTTC	CASSYLRGAVGETQYF
TRBJ2-7	TRBD2	.	TRBV28	TGTGCCAGCAGTCCCCCGGGGGGGGAGCAGTACTTC	CASSPPGGEQYF
TRBJ2-3	.	.	TRBV5-1	TGCGCCAGCAGCTCGGGGCTTGGAGGAGAAGGCACAGATACGCAGTATTTT	CASSSGLGGEGTDTQYF
TRBJ1-3	.	.	TRBV30	TGTGCCTGGAGTGTCTCGGGGTTCTCTGGAAACACCATATATTTT	CAWSVSGFSGNTIYF
TRBJ2-6	TRBD1	.	TRBV4-1	TGCGCCAGCAGCCAAGCGGCGACAGGGGGTGACGGGGCCAACGTCCTGACTTTC	CASSQAATGGDGANVLTF
TRBJ1-2	TRBD1	.	TRBV29-1	TGCAGCGCATCGGACAGGGGGCTAAATGGCTACACCTTC	CSASDRGLNGYTF
TRBJ1-6	.	.	TRBV3-1/TRBV3-2	TGTGCCAGCAGCCTCCCCGGAGGTCCCCTCCACTTT	CASSLPGGPLHF
TRBJ2-7	.	.	TRBV3-1/TRBV3-2	TGTGCCAGCAGCCAAGCTGGCGGCAACGAGCAGTACTTC	CASSQAGGNEQYF
TRBJ1-6	.	.	TRBV7-9	TGTGCCAGCAGCTTATGGACCAATTCACCCCTCCACTTT	CASSLWTNSPLHF
TRBJ2-3	.	once	TRBV19	TGTGCCAGTAGTCGGTCCTTCGGTAGCACAGATACGCAGTATTTT	CASSRSFGSTDTQYF
TRBJ2-3	.	.	TRBV9	TGTGCCAGCAGCGTAGCGGGGTACACAGATACGCAGTATTTT	CASSVAGYTDTQYF
TRBJ2-7	.	.	TRBV5-1	TGCGCCAGCAGCTCTAGATCACTTAATGCGGACCCCGAGCAGTACTTC	CASSSRSLNADPEQYF
TRBJ2-2	.	once	TRBV13	TGTGCCAGCAGCGAAGTCCATGGGAGGCTGGCCGGGGAGCTGTTTTTT	CASSEVHGRLAGELFF
TRBJ1-4	TRBD1	.	TRBV7-8	TGTGCCAGCAGCTTGGTTCTGACATGGGGGACAGGGGGCTTCGAAAAACTGTTTTTT	CASSLVLTWGTGGFEKLFF
TRBJ2-1	TRBD2	.	TRBV5-5	TGTGCCAGCAGCTTCCGATTAGCGGGAGAAAACAATGAGCAGTTCTTC	CASSFRLAGENNEQFF
TRBJ2-1	.	.	TRBV12-3/TRBV12-4	TGTGCCAGCGTTGGGGCCAATGAGCAGTTCTTC	CASVGANEQFF